This TCR beta chain emerged from a study of blood T cell repertoires in COVID-19 (TCRdb year 2020). Study-wide context: Samples covering the acute and convalescent phases of COVID-19 were provided by collaborators in the United States, Italy and Spain. Where available, HLA class I and class II types were obtained from metadata supplied by the sample provider rather than from assay-based typing. The prospective study material was composed of cDNA or gDNA derived from T cells, B-cell-depleted T cells, or PBMCs. Subjects who had been exposed to COVID-19, were actively infected with it, or had recovered from it provided the deeply sampled blood TCRbeta repertoires that made up the dataset. The samples were drawn from the first 160 participants of the ongoing ImmuneRACE study and from more than 1,000 subjects provided by 6 global collaborators. The repertoires were released in a freely available public database intended as a resource for research on the immune response to SARS-CoV-2. Sample metadata almost always included a de-identified subject ID, COVID-19 status, age in years and sex.

Participants in the prospective study were aged about 18 to 89 years, lived in 20 to 25 United States geographic areas, and enrolled through a virtual design. Cohort assignment in the prospective study relied on participant-reported clinical history from a screening survey and a study questionnaire. For ImmuneRACE Cohort 3, a participant was defined as recovered based on two consecutive negative NP/OP PCR tests, clearance by a healthcare professional, or resolution of symptoms. In the prospective study, mobile phlebotomists collected whole blood, serum and a nasopharyngeal or oropharyngeal swab from each participant. Prospective study participants could optionally give additional blood draws and questionnaires over an approximately two-month period. Before DNA extraction, blood samples from the prospective study were shipped at room temperature or frozen. The full study reports these points: The quantity of clinical and demographic metadata differed by source and by participant and was supplied without curation.

The CDR3, from cysteine to phenylalanine, totals 13 residues. Left in the record is the CDR3 DNA by itself, 39 bases read in frame from the first base. V is clipped by 7 bases and J by 2 bases, and the sequence between their germline boundaries is 11 bases long. There are a few counts of this clone. The target of this receptor is not known. No much larger clone exists at a distance of one base, and base qualities are not known. TCRbeta CDR3 regions were amplified from genomic DNA by means of the immunoSEQ Assay, a bias-controlled multiplex PCR. Concerning the study's data processing: Within the assay, amplification of reference gene primers was used to estimate how many nucleated cells each sample contained. To quantify the absolute abundance of each unique TCRbeta CDR3 rearrangement, sequence reads were collapsed and filtered. For each sample, productive Simpson clonality was calculated by taking the square root of Simpson's diversity index across productive rearrangements. Not all clones reach the TCRdb copy of this immuneACCESS table, which keeps in-frame sequences only. Checked studies attribute under half of the gap to unresolved V genes and leave the rest unexplained. V and J calls and clone size are as listed in that table; D and trimming were resolved from the DNA. This sample has 200,000 to 250,000 clones in its table, and about 85% of those were observed once. 2.6% of the sample belongs to the ten largest clones.

The source is a woman between 25 and 40 years old who had recovered from COVID-19. Sequenced: PBMCs or T cells enriched from blood (not recorded which). The V and J genes are TRBV12-3 or TRBV12-4 and TRBJ1-2, with no D gene named confidently. The CDR3 is CASKGVLNYGYTF. DNA sequence: TGTGCCAGCAAGGGAGTCCTAAACTATGGCTACACCTTC.